Listed below are T cell receptor beta chains from one sample, sequenced in a study of shared clonotypes between healthy human individuals. This table comes from immunoSEQ multiplex PCR, and its TCRdb copy is limited to in-frame clones, with some not included. The table has millions of clones, more than 80% seen once. Sequencing was performed on naive CD4+ T cells from PBMCs. All receptors derive from a man aged 18 to 30 in good health. Some clones in this sample may be carry-over from other donors' samples. Each CDR3 is given with its conserved first and last residue. D genes are given only for firm matches. A row's size may be missing; if present it is once, few, many or a size class.

abundance,v_gene,j_gene,len,d_gene,CDR3aa,CDR3nt
-,TRBV5-1,TRBJ2-5,15,TRBD1,CASSLTQGAMETQYF,TGCGCCAGCAGCTTGACCCAGGGGGCGATGGAGACCCAGTACTTC
-,TRBV7-2,TRBJ2-2,12,-,CASSIRFGELFF,TGTGCCAGCAGCATTAGGTTCGGGGAGCTGTTTTTT
-,TRBV6-1,TRBJ1-3,16,-,CASSGGLPRAGNTIYF,TGTGCCAGCAGTGGCGGACTCCCCAGAGCTGGAAACACCATATATTTT
-,TRBV11-3,TRBJ1-5,16,-,CASSLRGPIGRQPQHF,TGTGCCAGCAGCCTTCGGGGCCCTATTGGAAGACAGCCCCAGCATTTT
-,TRBV6-1,TRBJ1-3,15,-,CASSPDTSSGNTIYF,TGTGCCAGCAGCCCCGACACAAGCTCTGGAAACACCATATATTTT
-,TRBV19,TRBJ2-5,16,-,CASSIRSTASQETQYF,TGTGCCAGTAGTATAAGGTCGACAGCTAGCCAAGAGACCCAGTACTTC
-,TRBV11-2,TRBJ2-2,14,TRBD2,CASSTGLASGELFF,TGTGCCAGCAGCACGGGACTAGCGAGTGGGGAGCTGTTTTTT
once,TRBV28,TRBJ2-5,10,-,CASEKETQYF,TGTGCCAGCGAGAAAGAGACCCAGTACTTC
-,TRBV4-1,TRBJ2-5,16,TRBD1,CASSQVPPGGQETQYF,TGCGCCAGCAGCCAAGTCCCGCCAGGGGGCCAAGAGACCCAGTACTTC
-,TRBV6-4,TRBJ2-3,15,-,CASSVRGSGADTQYF,TGTGCCAGCAGTGTCCGCGGGTCCGGGGCAGATACGCAGTATTTT
-,TRBV14,TRBJ1-2,13,TRBD1,CASSPGQLYGYTF,TGTGCCAGCAGCCCGGGACAGCTCTATGGCTACACCTTC
-,TRBV27,TRBJ1-1,15,-,CASSPREPGGTEAFF,TGTGCCAGCAGTCCCCGGGAACCCGGGGGCACTGAAGCTTTCTTT
-,TRBV28,TRBJ1-1,15,-,CASSPTRGRDTEAFF,TGTGCCAGCAGTCCAACCAGGGGTAGGGACACTGAAGCTTTCTTT
-,TRBV11-2,TRBJ1-3,15,-,CASSLIGISGNTIYF,TGTGCCAGCAGCCTCATTGGAATCTCTGGAAACACCATATATTTT
-,TRBV7-2,TRBJ1-2,16,-,CASSREGQGITNGYTF,TGTGCCAGCAGTCGGGAAGGGCAGGGGATAACTAATGGCTACACCTTC
-,TRBV14,TRBJ2-2,14,-,CASSQELFTGELFF,TGTGCCAGCAGCCAAGAACTGTTCACCGGGGAGCTGTTTTTT
-,TRBV7-9,TRBJ2-6,19,TRBD2,CASSLGDRGRAAGANVLTF,TGTGCCAGCAGCTTAGGGGACCGCGGGAGGGCCGCTGGGGCCAACGTCCTGACTTTC
-,TRBV7-2,TRBJ2-3,13,TRBD2,CASRVLAGDTQYF,TGTGCCAGCAGGGTCCTAGCGGGAGATACGCAGTATTTT
-,TRBV20-1,TRBJ1-2,11,-,CSAQSYYGYTF,TGCAGTGCTCAGAGCTACTATGGCTACACCTTC
-,TRBV5-1,TRBJ2-1,14,-,CASSLDAGGHEQFF,TGCGCCAGCAGCTTGGATGCAGGGGGGCATGAGCAGTTCTTC
-,TRBV7-3,TRBJ2-2,14,-,CASSLRAGTGELFF,TGTGCCAGCAGCTTAAGAGCGGGTACCGGGGAGCTGTTTTTT
-,TRBV2,TRBJ1-4,15,-,CASNAWAATNEKLFF,TGTGCCAGCAACGCCTGGGCTGCAACTAATGAAAAACTGTTTTTT
-,TRBV19,TRBJ1-3,15,TRBD1,CASSFGTDSGNTIYF,TGTGCCAGTAGTTTCGGGACAGACTCTGGAAACACCATATATTTT
-,TRBV7-9,TRBJ1-1,17,-,CASSLPLGGVMNTEAFF,TGTGCCAGCAGCTTACCCCTAGGGGGGGTTATGAACACTGAAGCTTTCTTT
-,TRBV28,TRBJ2-7,18,TRBD2,CASSSPELARRWLYEQYF,TGTGCCAGCAGTTCCCCGGAACTAGCGAGGCGGTGGCTCTACGAGCAGTACTTC
-,TRBV5-8,TRBJ1-5,14,-,CASSLWQVGQPQHF,TGTGCCAGCAGCTTGTGGCAGGTCGGTCAGCCCCAGCATTTT
-,TRBV5-5,TRBJ1-1,14,-,CASSLPPPNTEAFF,TGTGCCAGCAGCCTACCCCCCCCGAACACTGAAGCTTTCTTT
-,TRBV5-8,TRBJ2-1,18,-,CASSRGAGSRSPYNEQFF,TGTGCCAGCAGCCGGGGGGCAGGGTCCCGTTCTCCCTACAATGAGCAGTTCTTC
-,TRBV28,TRBJ2-2,15,-,CASSFETANTGELFF,TGTGCCAGCAGTTTTGAGACGGCGAACACCGGGGAGCTGTTTTTT
-,TRBV6-6,TRBJ2-1,13,-,CASRPGTDNEQFF,TGTGCCAGCAGGCCCGGGACCGACAATGAGCAGTTCTTC
-,TRBV28,TRBJ2-3,16,-,CASSVGPLAYTDTQYF,TGTGCCAGCAGTGTGGGTCCTCTAGCGTACACAGATACGCAGTATTTT
-,TRBV9,TRBJ2-7,15,TRBD1,CASSVEAGGRHEQYF,TGTGCCAGCAGCGTAGAGGCAGGGGGCAGGCACGAGCAGTACTTC
-,TRBV28,TRBJ1-2,13,TRBD1,CASSPLGQGGYTF,TGTGCCAGCAGTCCCCTGGGACAGGGAGGCTACACCTTC
-,TRBV7-2,TRBJ2-3,15,-,CASSWIPLSTDTQYF,TGTGCCAGCAGCTGGATCCCTCTCAGCACAGATACGCAGTATTTT
-,TRBV28,TRBJ2-3,15,-,CASSGGAFLADTQYF,TGTGCCAGCAGTGGAGGGGCGTTTCTCGCAGATACGCAGTATTTT
-,TRBV9,TRBJ2-1,15,TRBD2,CASSVAGTRHNEQFF,TGTGCCAGCAGCGTCGCCGGGACTAGACACAATGAGCAGTTCTTC
-,TRBV5-4,TRBJ2-3,15,-,CASSLPTRPGDTQYF,TGTGCCAGCAGCCTACCGACTAGGCCGGGAGATACGCAGTATTTT
-,TRBV5-1,TRBJ1-4,14,-,CASSLGTDNEKLFF,TGCGCCAGCAGCTTGGGGACGGATAATGAAAAACTGTTTTTT
-,TRBV13,TRBJ1-1,12,-,CASSLKRIEAFF,TGTGCCAGCAGCCTCAAGAGGATAGAAGCTTTCTTT
-,TRBV6-5,TRBJ2-1,12,-,CASSPPGAEQFF,TGTGCCAGCAGTCCTCCGGGAGCTGAGCAGTTCTTC
-,TRBV6-4,TRBJ2-1,15,-,CASSARLASIGEQFF,TGTGCCAGCAGCGCGAGGCTAGCGTCGATTGGTGAGCAGTTCTTC
-,TRBV6-5,TRBJ1-4,13,-,CASRFQGGEKLFF,TGTGCCAGCAGATTCCAGGGTGGGGAAAAACTGTTTTTT
-,TRBV6-5,TRBJ1-1,13,-,CASSKKGRTEAFF,TGTGCCAGCAGCAAAAAAGGGCGGACTGAAGCTTTCTTT
-,TRBV29-1,TRBJ1-2,12,TRBD1,CSAGQGAGGYTF,TGCAGCGCTGGACAGGGGGCAGGTGGCTACACCTTC
-,TRBV4-3,TRBJ2-7,16,TRBD2,CASSLHLAGGTYEQYF,TGCGCCAGCAGCCTCCATCTAGCGGGAGGGACCTACGAGCAGTACTTC
-,TRBV6-5,TRBJ2-1,11,-,CASRQRNEQFF,TGTGCCAGCAGACAAAGAAATGAGCAGTTCTTC
once,TRBV5-1,TRBJ2-1,16,TRBD2,CASSPTPSGSYNEQFF,TGCGCCAGCAGCCCCACCCCTAGCGGATCGTACAATGAGCAGTTCTTC
-,TRBV5-1,TRBJ1-1,16,TRBD1,CASSSRPTGGDTEAFF,TGCGCCAGCAGCTCCCGACCGACAGGGGGAGACACTGAAGCTTTCTTT
-,TRBV27,TRBJ1-1,15,-,CASSLSRQWTAEAFF,TGTGCCAGCAGTTTATCCCGCCAGTGGACTGCTGAAGCTTTCTTT
-,TRBV7-2,TRBJ2-3,14,TRBD2,CASSPSLAGDTQYF,TGTGCCAGCAGCCCATCGTTAGCGGGAGATACGCAGTATTTT
-,TRBV11-1,TRBJ2-5,11,-,CASSFRETQYF,TGTGCCAGCAGCTTCCGGGAGACCCAGTACTTC
few,TRBV2,TRBJ1-5,12,-,CASQEGNQPQHF,TGTGCCAGCCAAGAAGGTAATCAGCCCCAGCATTTT